This note documents a single TCR beta chain sequence. Its antigen is unknown. Separate from the 666-subject first cohort was the 120-subject validation cohort, to which the donors belonged. CDR1 SGHNT and CDR2 YENEEA come from the germline V gene. This CDR3 has 15 residues. Unmatched junction bases numbered 6, after V lost 4 bases and J lost 4 bases. The data were taken from a study of cytomegalovirus exposure and HLA in healthy donors. Sequencing was performed with immunoSEQ multiplex PCR; in TCRdb, only in-frame clones are kept and a portion is missing. The profile shows about 160,000 clones, about nine tenths of them singletons. Study-wide points: TCR beta chains numbering roughly 150 were designated cytomegalovirus-associated. Cytomegalovirus status was reportedly diagnosed by the classifier with high sensitivity and specificity.

The sequence derives from a man younger than 35 in good health and CMV-seropositive. The sample comprised PBMCs. The V call is TRBV11-3, the J call TRBJ1-1, with 10 bases aligning to TRBD1. The CDR3 DNA is TGTGCCAGCAGCTGGGACAGGGGTGGCGGCACTGAAGCTTTCTTT. This translates into CASSWDRGGGTEAFF.